These T cell receptor beta chains were read from a single sample in a study of T cells after posttransplantation cyclophosphamide. Sequencing used immunoSEQ multiplex PCR; TCRdb keeps in-frame clones, though not all of them. The sample shows tens of thousands of clones, around 97% of them seen only once. Sequenced: naive CD4+ T cells sorted from PBMCs. The receptors here all came from a man aged 45-65 years in good health, CMV-negative, and a related stem cell transplant donor. Both conserved end residues are part of each CDR3. Each record gives: clone size, D gene, J gene, V gene, CDR3 protein, CDR3 DNA. The D gene is left open where the match is weak. Size is omitted from some rows. Given values are once, few, many or a class for expanded clones.

clone size: .
D gene: TRBD1
J gene: TRBJ1-6
V gene: TRBV7-9
CDR3 protein: CASSLGQGAVSPLHF
CDR3 DNA: TGTGCCAGCAGCTTAGGACAGGGGGCCGTTTCACCCCTCCACTTT

clone size: .
D gene: .
J gene: TRBJ2-1
V gene: TRBV10-3
CDR3 protein: CAISERGPLDSEQFF
CDR3 DNA: TGTGCCATCAGTGAGCGCGGGCCACTTGACTCTGAGCAGTTCTTC

clone size: .
D gene: .
J gene: TRBJ1-2
V gene: TRBV19
CDR3 protein: CASTPGEEGYTF
CDR3 DNA: TGTGCCAGTACCCCCGGGGAGGAAGGCTACACCTTC

clone size: .
D gene: TRBD1
J gene: TRBJ1-5
V gene: TRBV7-9
CDR3 protein: CASSLGTGGNQPQHF
CDR3 DNA: TGTGCCAGCAGCTTAGGGACAGGCGGTAATCAGCCCCAGCATTTT

clone size: .
D gene: TRBD1
J gene: TRBJ2-2
V gene: TRBV7-3
CDR3 protein: CASSSGQGYHGELFF
CDR3 DNA: TGTGCCAGCAGCTCCGGACAGGGGTATCACGGGGAGCTGTTTTTT

clone size: .
D gene: .
J gene: TRBJ1-4
V gene: TRBV5-5
CDR3 protein: CASTEKGGTSPEKLFF
CDR3 DNA: TGTGCCAGCACCGAAAAAGGCGGGACCTCTCCTGAAAAACTGTTTTTT

clone size: once
D gene: TRBD1
J gene: TRBJ2-2
V gene: TRBV18
CDR3 protein: CASSPGQGTGELFF
CDR3 DNA: TGTGCCAGCTCACCTGGACAGGGCACCGGGGAGCTGTTTTTT

clone size: .
D gene: TRBD1
J gene: TRBJ2-1
V gene: TRBV2
CDR3 protein: CASTKGQGRYNEQFF
CDR3 DNA: TGTGCCAGCACCAAGGGACAGGGGCGATACAATGAGCAGTTCTTC

clone size: .
D gene: .
J gene: TRBJ2-7
V gene: TRBV6-5
CDR3 protein: CASSYSFLSSYEQYF
CDR3 DNA: TGTGCCAGCAGTTACTCGTTTCTCAGCTCCTACGAGCAGTACTTC

clone size: .
D gene: TRBD2
J gene: TRBJ2-4
V gene: TRBV4-2
CDR3 protein: CASSQERGAPAF
CDR3 DNA: TGTGCCAGCAGCCAAGAGCGGGGGGCCCCCGCCTTC

clone size: .
D gene: .
J gene: TRBJ2-7
V gene: TRBV27
CDR3 protein: CASTLSGTSHEQYF
CDR3 DNA: TGTGCCAGCACCCTTAGCGGCACCTCCCACGAGCAGTACTTC

clone size: .
D gene: TRBD1
J gene: TRBJ1-2
V gene: TRBV6-6
CDR3 protein: CASSYSRGLTIF
CDR3 DNA: TGTGCCAGCAGTTACTCAAGGGGGCTCACTATCTTC

clone size: .
D gene: TRBD2
J gene: TRBJ2-7
V gene: TRBV7-8
CDR3 protein: CASSLLYLAGEESYEQYF
CDR3 DNA: TGTGCCAGCAGCTTACTGTACTTAGCGGGAGAAGAATCCTACGAGCAGTACTTC

clone size: .
D gene: TRBD1
J gene: TRBJ2-1
V gene: TRBV29-1
CDR3 protein: CSVDSDRDYEQFF
CDR3 DNA: TGCAGCGTTGACTCGGACAGGGACTATGAGCAGTTCTTC

clone size: .
D gene: .
J gene: TRBJ2-2
V gene: TRBV7-9
CDR3 protein: CASSSSPFRGTGELFF
CDR3 DNA: TGTGCCAGCAGCTCATCTCCGTTTCGGGGCACCGGGGAGCTGTTTTTT

clone size: .
D gene: .
J gene: TRBJ1-2
V gene: TRBV18
CDR3 protein: CASSPLAKGDPGYGYTF
CDR3 DNA: TGTGCCAGCTCACCACTAGCAAAGGGGGATCCGGGCTATGGCTACACCTTC

clone size: .
D gene: TRBD1
J gene: TRBJ1-4
V gene: TRBV5-1
CDR3 protein: CASSSTTGVPNEKLFF
CDR3 DNA: TGCGCCAGCAGCTCCACAACAGGGGTCCCTAATGAAAAACTGTTTTTT

clone size: .
D gene: .
J gene: TRBJ1-3
V gene: TRBV4-1
CDR3 protein: CASSQDAGAPRTGNTIYF
CDR3 DNA: TGCGCCAGCAGCCAAGATGCGGGGGCCCCTCGAACTGGAAACACCATATATTTT

clone size: .
D gene: .
J gene: TRBJ1-2
V gene: TRBV18
CDR3 protein: CASSPRADYGYTF
CDR3 DNA: TGTGCCAGCTCACCACGGGCAGACTATGGCTACACCTTC

clone size: .
D gene: TRBD1
J gene: TRBJ1-2
V gene: TRBV7-2
CDR3 protein: CASSPGQGAYGYTF
CDR3 DNA: TGTGCCAGCAGCCCCGGACAGGGGGCATATGGCTACACCTTC

clone size: once
D gene: .
J gene: TRBJ1-3
V gene: TRBV10-3
CDR3 protein: CAIGAGSGNTIYF
CDR3 DNA: TGTGCCATTGGAGCGGGCTCTGGAAACACCATATATTTT

clone size: .
D gene: TRBD1
J gene: TRBJ2-7
V gene: TRBV25-1
CDR3 protein: CASSEYTGTEGEQYF
CDR3 DNA: TGTGCCAGCAGTGAATATACGGGGACAGAAGGCGAGCAGTACTTC

clone size: .
D gene: .
J gene: TRBJ2-5
V gene: TRBV6-1
CDR3 protein: CASSRRDTETQYF
CDR3 DNA: TGTGCCAGCAGCCGCCGGGACACAGAGACCCAGTACTTC

clone size: .
D gene: .
J gene: TRBJ2-5
V gene: TRBV11-2
CDR3 protein: CASSPRTVQETQYF
CDR3 DNA: TGTGCCAGCAGCCCCCGTACAGTGCAAGAGACCCAGTACTTC

clone size: .
D gene: .
J gene: TRBJ1-4
V gene: TRBV11-2
CDR3 protein: CASSPSLGTHNEKLFF
CDR3 DNA: TGTGCCAGCAGCCCGTCCCTTGGGACTCACAATGAAAAACTGTTTTTT

clone size: .
D gene: .
J gene: TRBJ1-5
V gene: TRBV7-6
CDR3 protein: CASSLVQSNQPQHF
CDR3 DNA: TGTGCCAGCAGCTTAGTCCAGAGCAATCAGCCCCAGCATTTT

clone size: .
D gene: TRBD1
J gene: TRBJ1-2
V gene: TRBV18
CDR3 protein: CASSSGQMYGYTF
CDR3 DNA: TGTGCCAGCTCGTCGGGACAGATGTATGGCTACACCTTC

clone size: .
D gene: .
J gene: TRBJ2-7
V gene: TRBV19
CDR3 protein: CASSIYQGSYEQYF
CDR3 DNA: TGTGCCAGTAGTATATATCAGGGTTCCTACGAGCAGTACTTC

clone size: .
D gene: .
J gene: TRBJ1-1
V gene: TRBV7-9
CDR3 protein: CASSLEGSTEAFF
CDR3 DNA: TGTGCCAGCAGCTTAGAAGGGAGCACTGAAGCTTTCTTT

clone size: .
D gene: .
J gene: TRBJ1-1
V gene: TRBV15
CDR3 protein: CATSRDLGLGTEAFF
CDR3 DNA: TGTGCCACCAGCAGAGATTTGGGGCTTGGTACTGAAGCTTTCTTT

clone size: .
D gene: .
J gene: TRBJ2-5
V gene: TRBV6-1
CDR3 protein: CASSSWGTLQETQYF
CDR3 DNA: TGTGCCAGCAGTTCCTGGGGGACACTTCAAGAGACCCAGTACTTC

clone size: once
D gene: .
J gene: TRBJ2-2
V gene: TRBV2
CDR3 protein: CASIHERLNTGELFF
CDR3 DNA: TGTGCCAGCATCCATGAGAGGCTTAACACCGGGGAGCTGTTTTTT

clone size: .
D gene: .
J gene: TRBJ1-2
V gene: TRBV7-9
CDR3 protein: CASSLEYSRGYTF
CDR3 DNA: TGTGCCAGCAGCTTAGAGTACAGTCGTGGCTACACCTTC

clone size: .
D gene: TRBD2
J gene: TRBJ2-2
V gene: TRBV7-6
CDR3 protein: CASSLEAGGGTGELFF
CDR3 DNA: TGTGCCAGCAGCTTAGAGGCGGGAGGTGGTACCGGGGAGCTGTTTTTT

clone size: once
D gene: TRBD1
J gene: TRBJ1-6
V gene: TRBV4-3
CDR3 protein: CASSQVGGQGDSPLHF
CDR3 DNA: TGCGCCAGCAGCCAAGTAGGGGGGCAGGGGGATTCACCCCTCCACTTT

clone size: .
D gene: .
J gene: TRBJ1-5
V gene: TRBV6-4
CDR3 protein: CASSDVAAGNQPQHF
CDR3 DNA: TGTGCCAGCAGTGACGTAGCAGCGGGCAATCAGCCCCAGCATTTT

clone size: once
D gene: .
J gene: TRBJ2-3
V gene: TRBV5-8
CDR3 protein: CASSLWGRADTQYF
CDR3 DNA: TGTGCCAGCAGCCTCTGGGGGCGGGCAGATACGCAGTATTTT

clone size: .
D gene: .
J gene: TRBJ1-1
V gene: TRBV4-1
CDR3 protein: CASSQQGMWTEAFF
CDR3 DNA: TGCGCCAGCAGCCAACAGGGTATGTGGACTGAAGCTTTCTTT

clone size: .
D gene: TRBD1
J gene: TRBJ1-1
V gene: TRBV4-3
CDR3 protein: CASSRTGGTEAFF
CDR3 DNA: TGCGCCAGCAGCCGCACAGGGGGCACTGAAGCTTTCTTT

clone size: .
D gene: TRBD2
J gene: TRBJ2-6
V gene: TRBV19
CDR3 protein: CASSTVAGAGANVLTF
CDR3 DNA: TGTGCCAGTAGTACCGTAGCGGGAGCTGGGGCCAACGTCCTGACTTTC

clone size: .
D gene: .
J gene: TRBJ1-5
V gene: TRBV2
CDR3 protein: CASSETGIIEPQHF
CDR3 DNA: TGTGCCAGCAGTGAAACAGGCATCATAGAGCCCCAGCATTTT

clone size: .
D gene: TRBD2
J gene: TRBJ2-2
V gene: TRBV10-1
CDR3 protein: CASGAGVPITGELFF
CDR3 DNA: TGCGCCAGCGGTGCGGGAGTCCCGATCACCGGGGAGCTGTTTTTT

clone size: .
D gene: .
J gene: TRBJ2-1
V gene: TRBV6-5
CDR3 protein: CASSYSTTHSYNEQFF
CDR3 DNA: TGTGCCAGCAGTTACTCGACTACGCACTCCTACAATGAGCAGTTCTTC

clone size: .
D gene: .
J gene: TRBJ1-3
V gene: TRBV4-3
CDR3 protein: CASSQGLNRAPDF
CDR3 DNA: TGCGCCAGCAGCCAAGGGCTGAACAGGGCGCCGGACTTT

clone size: .
D gene: TRBD1
J gene: TRBJ1-4
V gene: TRBV28
CDR3 protein: CASSSITGGGSRANEKLFF
CDR3 DNA: TGTGCCAGCAGTTCAATCACAGGGGGGGGTTCAAGAGCTAATGAAAAACTGTTTTTT

clone size: .
D gene: .
J gene: TRBJ2-1
V gene: TRBV15
CDR3 protein: CATMRSGWGSYNEQFF
CDR3 DNA: TGTGCCACCATGAGAAGCGGATGGGGCTCCTACAATGAGCAGTTCTTC

clone size: .
D gene: TRBD1
J gene: TRBJ2-7
V gene: TRBV7-9
CDR3 protein: CASSPRTGPYEQYF
CDR3 DNA: TGTGCCAGCAGCCCAAGGACAGGACCCTACGAGCAGTACTTC

clone size: .
D gene: .
J gene: TRBJ2-7
V gene: TRBV7-2
CDR3 protein: CASSLMRGYEQYF
CDR3 DNA: TGTGCCAGCAGCTTAATGCGGGGCTACGAGCAGTACTTC

clone size: .
D gene: TRBD2
J gene: TRBJ2-1
V gene: TRBV4-1
CDR3 protein: CASSPVSGRTGSYNEQFF
CDR3 DNA: TGCGCCAGCAGCCCTGTTAGCGGGAGGACAGGATCCTACAATGAGCAGTTCTTC

clone size: .
D gene: .
J gene: TRBJ2-1
V gene: TRBV11-3
CDR3 protein: CASSRGGAGEGEQFF
CDR3 DNA: TGTGCCAGCAGCCGAGGGGGGGCAGGGGAGGGCGAGCAGTTCTTC

clone size: .
D gene: TRBD1
J gene: TRBJ2-5
V gene: TRBV9
CDR3 protein: CASSAQGQGPQETQYF
CDR3 DNA: TGTGCCAGCAGCGCCCAAGGACAGGGTCCACAAGAGACCCAGTACTTC

clone size: .
D gene: TRBD2
J gene: TRBJ2-2
V gene: TRBV7-7
CDR3 protein: CASSLGAGTSSGELFF
CDR3 DNA: TGTGCCAGCAGCTTAGGAGCGGGGACTAGCTCCGGGGAGCTGTTTTTT

clone size: .
D gene: .
J gene: TRBJ2-2
V gene: TRBV5-4
CDR3 protein: CASSPEVANTGELFF
CDR3 DNA: TGTGCCAGCAGCCCGGAGGTGGCGAACACCGGGGAGCTGTTTTTT

clone size: .
D gene: TRBD1
J gene: TRBJ2-3
V gene: TRBV6-1
CDR3 protein: CASKAGGGDTQYF
CDR3 DNA: TGTGCCAGCAAGGCAGGGGGCGGAGATACGCAGTATTTT

clone size: .
D gene: TRBD2
J gene: TRBJ2-1
V gene: TRBV5-1
CDR3 protein: CASSLTSGGLYEQFF
CDR3 DNA: TGCGCCAGCAGCTTGACCAGCGGGGGCTTGTATGAGCAGTTCTTC

clone size: .
D gene: TRBD1
J gene: TRBJ1-1
V gene: TRBV29-1
CDR3 protein: CSGGQVNTEAFF
CDR3 DNA: TGCAGCGGTGGACAGGTAAACACTGAAGCTTTCTTT

clone size: .
D gene: .
J gene: TRBJ1-5
V gene: TRBV18
CDR3 protein: CASSPVGQTQPQHF
CDR3 DNA: TGTGCCAGCTCACCAGTTGGGCAGACTCAGCCCCAGCATTTT

clone size: .
D gene: .
J gene: TRBJ1-4
V gene: TRBV7-6
CDR3 protein: CASSNFRDEKLFF
CDR3 DNA: TGTGCCAGCAGCAACTTCAGGGATGAAAAACTGTTTTTT

clone size: once
D gene: .
J gene: TRBJ2-2
V gene: TRBV5-1
CDR3 protein: CASSLARGSGRLGTGELFF
CDR3 DNA: TGCGCCAGCAGCTTGGCCCGGGGGTCGGGGCGTCTCGGGACCGGGGAGCTGTTTTTT

clone size: .
D gene: .
J gene: TRBJ2-7
V gene: TRBV11-3
CDR3 protein: CASSPSRDEGKQYF
CDR3 DNA: TGTGCCAGCAGCCCTTCGAGGGATGAGGGTAAGCAGTACTTC